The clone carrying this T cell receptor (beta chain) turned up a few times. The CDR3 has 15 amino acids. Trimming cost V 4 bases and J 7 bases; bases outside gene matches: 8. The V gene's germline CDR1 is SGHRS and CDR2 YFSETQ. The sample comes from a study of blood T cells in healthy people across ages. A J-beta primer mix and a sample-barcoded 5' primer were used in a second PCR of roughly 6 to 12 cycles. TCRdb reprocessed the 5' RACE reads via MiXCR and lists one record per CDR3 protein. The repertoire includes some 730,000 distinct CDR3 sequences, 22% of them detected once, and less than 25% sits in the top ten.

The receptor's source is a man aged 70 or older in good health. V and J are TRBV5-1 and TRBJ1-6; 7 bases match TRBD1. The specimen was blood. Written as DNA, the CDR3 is TGCGCCAGCAGCCCTCCGGGACAGAAAAATTCACCCCTCCACTTT. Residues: CASSPPGQKNSPLHF.